This T cell receptor beta chain was observed in a study of shared clonotypes between healthy human individuals. Study-wide context: Donor composition was two women and three men, aged 18 to 49. Regarding the study as a whole: Among donors, sharing of clonotypes was expected to be affected by sequencing depth.

The CDR3 length is 17 residues. The ends lost 1 base at V and 8 bases at J; junction bases unmatched: 12. Looked up from germline, CDR1 is SGHVS and CDR2 is FNYEAQ. As for this clone: Its antigen is not identified.

Sequenced by immunoSEQ multiplex PCR; TCRdb stores in-frame clones only, minus some. Of some 900,000 clones listed, 60% to 85% were seen once; the top ten hold roughly 1.5%. The rearrangement uses TRBV7-6 and TRBJ1-4, with 8 bases aligning to TRBD1. The TCR sequence derives from a man between 18 and 35 years old in good health. The specimen sequenced was memory CD4+ T cells sorted from blood. Subset described: CD45RA-negative fraction. The CDR3: CASSLDAGGQTGEKLFF. CDR3 nucleotide sequence: TGTGCCAGCAGCTTAGACGCAGGGGGCCAGACCGGAGAAAAACTGTTTTTT.